This T cell receptor beta chain came from a study of T-cell memory formation after mild COVID-19. Study-wide points: Researchers could not confirm that second-wave clones peaking on day 37 targeted SARS-CoV-2. CD4+ contracting clones were mainly CM and EM; CD8+ ones, EMRA.

TCRdb reprocessed the 5' RACE reads with MiXCR, giving one entry per CDR3 protein. The data show around 320,000 distinct CDR3 sequences, 25% to 30% seen once. Trimming took off 5 bases at V and 1 base at J, with 15 bases between the two ends. The CDR3 spans 17 residues. The V gene's germline CDR1 is SGHVS and CDR2 FQNEAQ. On this clonotype: Its specificity is unknown.

This TCR was sampled from an adult woman who had mild COVID-19 (a few samples of this study predate the infection). Cell type and time point are not known. The sequenced material came from PBMCs or a T cell subset sorted from them (not recorded which). The chain links TRBV7-8 to TRBJ2-6, with D maybe TRBD1 (6 bases). CDR3 in DNA: TGTGCCAGCAGCGAACAGGGAATCCCTTCTGGGGCCAACGTCCTGACTTTC. Translating gives CASSEQGIPSGANVLTF. The full variable domain, in which reference TRBV7-8 and TRBJ2-6 provide the parts outside the CDR3, is GAGVSQSPRYKVAKRGQDVALRCDPISGHVSLFWYQQALGQGPEFLTYFQNEAQLDKSGLPSDRFFAERPEGSVSTLKIQRTQQEDSAVYLCASSEQGIPSGANVLTFGAGSRLTVL.